This T cell receptor (beta chain) was observed in a study of cytomegalovirus exposure and HLA in healthy donors. 13 Jbeta primers and 60 Vbeta primers were used for the PCR. Here immunoSEQ multiplex PCR was the method, and the copy in TCRdb shows in-frame clones only, minus some. The data contain about 100,000 clones, roughly 82% of them singletons. The ends lost 5 bases at V and 3 bases at J; junction bases unmatched: 21. This CDR3 spans 19 amino acids. CDR1 LNHDA and CDR2 SQIVND come from the germline V gene (reference sequence). Overall study results and limits: Equally common other TCR beta chains were less clonally expanded than HLA-associated ones, a later analysis found. Follow-up analysis seemed to connect common viral pathogens with several of the most significant clusters identified.

Comments on this clone: Its target is not known.

Sequencing was performed on PBMCs. The TCR sequence derives from a man aged 25-45 years in good health and CMV-seropositive. The chain combines TRBV19 with TRBJ1-2; 7 bases match TRBD1. CDR3 in amino acids: CASSDTGAVGYIIDYGYTF. CDR3 DNA: TGTGCCAGTAGTGACACAGGGGCCGTCGGGTATATTATAGACTATGGCTACACCTTC.